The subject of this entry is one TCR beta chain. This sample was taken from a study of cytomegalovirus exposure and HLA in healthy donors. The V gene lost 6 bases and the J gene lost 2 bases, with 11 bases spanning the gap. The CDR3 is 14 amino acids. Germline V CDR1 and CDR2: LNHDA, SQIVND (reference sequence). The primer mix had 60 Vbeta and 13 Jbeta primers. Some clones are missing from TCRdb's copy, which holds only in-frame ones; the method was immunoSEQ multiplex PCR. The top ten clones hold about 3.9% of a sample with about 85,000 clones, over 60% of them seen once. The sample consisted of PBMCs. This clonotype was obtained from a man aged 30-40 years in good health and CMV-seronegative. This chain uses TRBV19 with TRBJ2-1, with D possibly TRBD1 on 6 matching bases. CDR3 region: CASRTGETYNEQFF. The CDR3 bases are TGTGCCAGTAGGACAGGCGAAACCTACAATGAGCAGTTCTTC.